This T cell receptor beta chain was profiled in a study of vaccination effects on CD4 cells after COVID-19. General study points: In healthy vaccinees, only 1 of 255 vaccine-induced clones cross-reacted with common cold coronaviruses.

ViraFEST used viral peptide pools to expand antigen-specific CD4+ T cells before sequencing. The culture ran for about 11 days, and then CD4+ T cells were isolated. Neither prior SARS-CoV-2 infection nor positive nucleocapsid antibodies were present in the vaccine recipients. Clones were sequenced by immunoSEQ multiplex PCR, and TCRdb holds only the in-frame ones, with some missing. The sample holds tens of thousands of clones, approximately 74% seen once. Trimming removed 5 bases from V and 7 bases from J; junction bases left unmatched: 6. Germline V lookup: CDR1 MRHNA, CDR2 SNTAGT. The CDR3 contains 13 residues. This clone is judged medium-sized (0.01 to 0.1%). Its specificity is unknown.

The sequence derives from a human donor who received a COVID-19 vaccine. The sample was CD4+ T cells from PBMCs cultured with SARS-CoV-2 spike peptides, taken before COVID-19 vaccination. The chain recombines TRBV6-4 with TRBJ1-2; 8 bases are shared with TRBD1. The CDR3 sequence is CASSPDRAGGYTF. CDR3 in DNA: TGTGCCAGCAGTCCGGACAGGGCGGGTGGCTACACCTTC.